The source of this TCR beta chain is a study of cytomegalovirus exposure and HLA in healthy donors. On the study more broadly: The study placed around 85% of its 398 genotyped donors in the Caucasian-associated ancestry cluster. General study findings and limits: In vitro experiments confirmed that a few CMV-associated chains were specific for CMV antigens. It was reported that the classifier diagnosed cytomegalovirus status with high specificity and sensitivity in both the original and validation cohorts.

Germline V lookup: CDR1 MRHNA, CDR2 SNTAGT. The CDR3 runs 14 residues. Losses at the gene ends were 6 bases for V and 3 bases for J; bases not matched to a gene: 7. As concerns this clone: Its cognate antigen is unknown.

A multiplex PCR was run with 60 Vbeta primers and 13 Jbeta primers. Produced via immunoSEQ multiplex PCR; TCRdb's table is partial and in-frame only. The data contain 100,000 to 120,000 clones, about 77% of them singletons. This TCR derives from a woman aged 25 to 45 in good health and CMV-seropositive. J is TRBJ2-7 and V is TRBV6-4; 8 nucleotides line up with TRBD1. The sample was PBMCs. CDR3 DNA sequence: TGTGCCAGCAGACAACGGACAGGGAACTACGAGCAGTACTTC. It yields the protein CASRQRTGNYEQYF.